A selection of T cell receptor beta chains follows, all from one sample in a study of long-term antiretroviral therapy in people with HIV. The data were produced by immunoSEQ multiplex PCR, yet TCRdb's version contains in-frame clones alone and is incomplete. The data show around 30,000 clones, about 85% seen once. The sample here was unsorted PBMCs, taken 3 years after starting antiretroviral therapy. The receptors here all came from a man aged 40-49 years with HIV. Both conserved end residues are part of each CDR3. The D gene is left open where the match is weak. Clone sizes are given selectively: once, few, many, or a class where the clone is expanded.

>TRBV4-2|17|few|.|TRBJ2-4
CASSQPFPDSAKNIQYF
TGTGCCAGCAGCCAACCATTTCCCGACTCAGCCAAAAACATTCAGTACTTC
>TRBV2|12|.|.|TRBJ1-2
CASSETVNGYTF
TGTGCCAGCAGTGAAACAGTGAATGGCTACACCTTC
>TRBV5-5|13|.|.|TRBJ1-1
CASSLRLNTEAFF
TGTGCCAGCAGCTTGAGGCTTAACACTGAAGCTTTCTTT
>TRBV4-1|16|once|TRBD2|TRBJ2-1
CASSQDRPSGWNEQFF
TGCGCCAGCAGCCAAGATAGGCCTAGCGGGTGGAATGAGCAGTTCTTC
>TRBV5-1|17|.|.|TRBJ2-3
CASSLAIQGGGTDTQYF
TGCGCCAGCAGCTTGGCCATACAGGGGGGGGGCACAGATACGCAGTATTTT
>TRBV5-1|11|.|.|TRBJ2-1
CASSLGSEQFF
TGCGCCAGCAGCTTGGGAAGTGAGCAGTTCTTC
>TRBV5-1|12|.|.|TRBJ1-1
CASSLTADEAFF
TGCGCCAGCAGCTTGACGGCGGATGAAGCTTTCTTT
>TRBV19|15|.|TRBD1|TRBJ1-5
CASRGTGVRYQPQHF
TGTGCCAGTAGAGGGACAGGGGTTCGATATCAGCCCCAGCATTTT
>TRBV6-1|12|.|.|TRBJ2-7
CASSEALFEQYF
TGTGCCAGCAGTGAAGCGCTTTTCGAGCAGTACTTC
>TRBV7-9|13|few|.|TRBJ2-2
CASTGIGGGELFF
TGTGCCAGCACCGGGATCGGGGGCGGGGAGCTGTTTTTT
>TRBV6-1|15|.|TRBD1|TRBJ1-3
CASSLTGGVLNTIYF
TGTGCCAGCAGTCTGACAGGGGGCGTTTTAAACACCATATATTTT
>TRBV6-6|16|.|TRBD1|TRBJ1-5
CASSSVAGQGRQPQHF
TGTGCCAGCAGTTCCGTCGCAGGACAGGGAAGGCAGCCCCAGCATTTT
>TRBV2|14|few|.|TRBJ1-5
CASSELAVHQPQHF
TGTGCCAGCAGTGAACTGGCAGTTCATCAGCCCCAGCATTTT
>TRBV9|12|.|.|TRBJ2-2
CASSVATGELFF
TGTGCCAGCAGCGTGGCCACCGGGGAGCTGTTTTTT
>TRBV27|14|.|.|TRBJ1-2
CASSLAAAGHGYTF
TGTGCCAGCAGTCTGGCGGCGGCGGGGCATGGCTACACCTTC
>TRBV19|13|.|TRBD1|TRBJ1-2
CASSDQTGDGYTF
TGTGCCAGTAGTGATCAAACAGGGGATGGCTACACCTTC
>TRBV13|12|.|.|TRBJ1-6
CASSGGGSPLHF
TGTGCCAGCAGCGGGGGGGGGTCACCCCTCCACTTT
>TRBV4-1|19|.|TRBD2|TRBJ2-1
CASSQDLAGPSYSYNEQFF
TGCGCCAGCAGCCAAGACCTAGCGGGGCCCTCCTACTCCTACAATGAGCAGTTCTTC
>TRBV5-8|18|.|TRBD2|TRBJ2-3
CASSLDFSGGPSTDTQYF
TGTGCCAGCAGCTTGGATTTTAGCGGGGGGCCTAGCACAGATACGCAGTATTTT
>TRBV6-1|14|.|.|TRBJ2-5
CASPEGQIQETQYF
TGTGCCAGCCCGGAAGGACAGATTCAAGAGACCCAGTACTTC
>TRBV11-1|14|.|TRBD1|TRBJ1-1
CASSSGQGGTEAFF
TGTGCCAGCAGCTCCGGACAGGGCGGCACTGAAGCTTTCTTT
>TRBV19|17|.|TRBD1|TRBJ1-6
CASGQGALSSYNSPLHF
TGTGCCAGCGGACAGGGGGCTTTGAGCTCCTATAATTCACCCCTCCACTTT
>TRBV7-9|16|.|.|TRBJ2-7
CASSSAAGSTAYEQYF
TGTGCCAGCAGCTCCGCAGCCGGGTCAACAGCCTACGAGCAGTACTTC
>TRBV29-1|12|few|.|TRBJ1-2
CSVGSASYGYTF
TGCAGCGTTGGGTCGGCAAGCTATGGCTACACCTTC
>TRBV2|15|.|.|TRBJ1-3
CASSPGHFSGNTIYF
TGTGCCAGCAGCCCGGGACACTTCTCTGGAAACACCATATATTTT
>TRBV10-3|17|.|.|TRBJ2-2
CAISESFWTANTGELFF
TGTGCCATCAGTGAGTCATTTTGGACAGCGAACACCGGGGAGCTGTTTTTT
>TRBV2|17|.|.|TRBJ2-1
CASADPGQTPVSDEQFF
TGTGCCAGCGCTGATCCTGGGCAGACCCCCGTAAGCGATGAGCAGTTCTTC
>TRBV27|16|.|.|TRBJ2-7
CASSPAGTAGRHEQYF
TGTGCCAGCAGTCCCGCCGGGACGGCAGGGCGCCACGAGCAGTACTTC
>TRBV7-3|14|.|.|TRBJ2-3
CASSPLGSRDTQYF
TGTGCCAGCAGCCCCCTGGGGTCCCGCGATACGCAGTATTTT
>TRBV9|14|.|.|TRBJ2-7
CASSVEGHDYEQYF
TGTGCCAGCAGCGTAGAAGGACACGACTACGAGCAGTACTTC
>TRBV5-4|16|.|.|TRBJ1-2
CASSFQRGGIGYGYTF
TGTGCCAGCAGCTTCCAAAGGGGAGGGATCGGTTATGGCTACACCTTC
>TRBV30|13|.|.|TRBJ1-5
CAWSKVGNQPQHF
TGTGCCTGGAGCAAGGTTGGCAATCAGCCCCAGCATTTT
>TRBV18|13|.|.|TRBJ1-1
CASSPQTVLDAFF
TGTGCCAGCTCACCACAGACAGTTCTAGACGCTTTCTTT
>TRBV2|15|.|.|TRBJ2-7
CASSAVILSSYEQYF
TGTGCCAGCAGTGCGGTGATATTAAGCTCCTACGAGCAGTACTTC
>TRBV7-2|15|.|.|TRBJ1-2
CASTPRPGGLYGYTF
TGTGCCAGCACCCCTAGACCCGGGGGACTCTATGGCTACACCTTC
>TRBV7-9|13|.|.|TRBJ1-5
CASRLGRDQPQHF
TGTGCCAGCAGGTTAGGACGAGATCAGCCCCAGCATTTT
>TRBV27|14|.|TRBD2|TRBJ2-7
CASSPGGSLYEQYF
TGTGCCAGCAGTCCGGGGGGGTCACTCTACGAGCAGTACTTC
>TRBV28|12|.|.|TRBJ2-3
CASSISTDTQYF
TGTGCCAGCAGCATAAGCACAGATACGCAGTATTTT
>TRBV11-2|19|.|.|TRBJ1-1
CASSLVFGGRVQTSNEAFF
TGTGCCAGCAGCTTAGTGTTCGGTGGGCGCGTACAGACCTCTAACGAAGCTTTCTTT
>TRBV6-1|12|.|.|TRBJ2-7
CASSMGSYEQYF
TGTGCCAGCAGTATGGGGAGCTACGAGCAGTACTTC
>TRBV4-2|18|once|TRBD2|TRBJ2-7
CASSQDGSGVGLAYEQYF
TGTGCCAGCAGCCAAGATGGAAGTGGGGTGGGACTAGCCTACGAGCAGTACTTC
>TRBV6-1|12|.|.|TRBJ1-2
CASSEWDYGYTF
TGTGCCAGCAGTGAATGGGACTATGGCTACACCTTC
>TRBV7-9|16|.|TRBD2|TRBJ2-2
CASSPASGRNTGELFF
TGTGCTAGCAGTCCAGCGAGCGGGAGGAACACCGGGGAGCTGTTTTTT
>TRBV5-1|15|.|.|TRBJ2-7
CASSFDGGLSYEQYF
TGCGCCAGCAGCTTTGACGGGGGTTTGTCCTACGAGCAGTACTTC
>TRBV14|13|.|.|TRBJ1-6
CASSQGLNSPLHF
TGTGCCAGCAGCCAAGGCTTGAATTCACCCCTCCACTTT
>TRBV6-1|15|.|TRBD1|TRBJ1-5
CASSDWTGGNQPQHF
TGTGCCAGCAGTGACTGGACAGGGGGCAATCAGCCCCAGCATTTT
>TRBV30|14|once|TRBD2|TRBJ2-1
CAWASGISYNEQFF
TGTGCCTGGGCAAGCGGGATCTCCTACAATGAGCAGTTCTTC